The present TCR beta chain was sequenced within a study of PD-1 blockade in classical Hodgkin lymphoma. Only in-frame clones appear in the TCRdb table, and some are missing; sequencing was by immunoSEQ multiplex PCR. The data contain 20,000 to 25,000 clones, about three quarters of them singletons. Whole-study results and caveats: In newly diagnosed patients, baseline TCR diversity was reportedly below that of healthy donors.

This clone appeared once. The antigen is not known. CDR3 size: 16 residues. Deletions cut 3 bases from V and 1 base from J, with 15 bases between. The germline CDR1 and CDR2 sequences are MNHEY and SMNVEV (reference sequence). Each of the patients experienced relapse following autologous stem cell transplantation, and their brentuximab vedotin exposure differed. Patients showed best responses of complete response, partial response or progressive disease. The rearrangement uses TRBV27 and TRBJ2-5; a possible D gene is TRBD2 (6 bases). Source: peripheral blood mononuclear cells (PBMCs), taken before the second cycle of nivolumab. The TCR originated in a human donor with classical Hodgkin lymphoma. CDR3 in amino acids: CASSLSYRRGQETQYF. The CDR3 DNA is TGTGCCAGCAGTTTGTCCTACAGGAGGGGCCAAGAGACCCAGTACTTC.